The 25 T cell receptor beta chains reported below all come from one sample, sequenced in a study of CD8 T cells in Susac syndrome. The authors reverse transcribed 0.5 to 1 ug RNA with random hexamers. MiXCR, run by TCRdb on the immunoSEQ multiplex PCR reads, gives a single entry per CDR3 protein. Among 330,000 or so distinct CDR3 sequences listed, about 91% were seen once. Material for sequencing was CD8+ T cells from PBMCs. The source is a human donor with multiple sclerosis.

The CDR3 DNA reads TGTGCCAGCAGCGTAGCCGGGACTAGCGGGAGGAAAGAAGAGACCCAGTACTTC. It yields the protein CASSVAGTSGRKEETQYF. The chain links TRBV9 to TRBJ2-5; TRBD2 matches at 15 bases. Germline assignment: CDR1 SGDLS and CDR2 YYNGEE. The length of the CDR3 is 18 residues. J lost 3 bases, V lost 0 bases, and 6 bases had no gene match.

This rearrangement joins TRBV15 to TRBJ2-7; D gene unclear. CDR1 and CDR2 from the germline V gene are LNHNV and YYDKDF (reference sequence). The CDR3 consists of 17 residues. Trimming removed 0 bases from V and 0 bases from J, with 15 bases in between. The CDR3 sequence: CATSRDLLVQSSYEQYF. Written as DNA, the CDR3 is TGTGCCACCAGCAGAGATCTACTCGTCCAGAGCTCCTACGAGCAGTACTTC.

CDR3 sequence: CASSLARGSLSYEQYF. The CDR3, as DNA: TGTGCCAGCAGCTTAGCCAGGGGCTCCCTCTCCTACGAGCAGTACTTC. The chain joins TRBV7-9 to TRBJ2-7; TRBD1 is a possible D gene (6 bases). Trimming shortened V by 0 bases and J by 0 bases, and 12 bases separated the two germline ends. CDR1 and CDR2 (germline): SEHNR, FQNEAQ (reference sequence). This CDR3 comprises 16 residues.

This clonotype has just one count. The genes are TRBV15 and TRBJ2-1; D tentatively reads TRBD1 or TRBD2 (5 bases each). V was clipped by 0 bases and J by 3 bases, with 9 bases between them. Germline V gene sequence: CDR1 LNHNV, CDR2 YYDKDF (reference sequence). The length of the CDR3 is 15 residues. The CDR3 coding sequence is TGTGCCACCAGCAGAGATTTGGGGGACTACAATGAGCAGTTCTTC. It translates to CATSRDLGDYNEQFF.

The genes are TRBV11-2 and TRBJ2-1; D uncertain. Trimming removed 1 base from V and 8 bases from J, with 9 bases in between. Per the germline V gene, CDR1 is SGHAT and CDR2 is FQNNGV. The CDR3 is made up of 13 amino acids. CDR3 in amino acids: CASSLGPRDEQFF. CDR3 coding DNA: TGTGCCAGCAGCTTAGGACCCCGGGATGAGCAGTTCTTC.

The chain has TRBV12-2 and TRBJ2-1; TRBD2 is the table's D call and was not checked against the DNA. TRBV12-2 is reported as a pseudogene. The CDR3 runs to 18 residues. This chain's CDR3 is CASRSPPSSGRANNEQFF. As DNA, the CDR3 is TGTGCAAGTCGCTCCCCCCCCTCTAGCGGGAGGGCCAACAATGAGCAGTTCTTC.

The V and J genes are TRBV25-1 and TRBJ1-6; a possible D gene is TRBD1 (5 bases). With 3 bases removed from V and 9 bases from J, the gap between germline ends came to 18 bases. This CDR3 contains 16 residues. Per the germline V gene, CDR1 is MGHDK and CDR2 is SYGVNS. CDR3 protein: CASSDIRSWGSSPLHF. The CDR3 DNA sequence: TGTGCCAGCAGTGATATCCGGTCGTGGGGGAGTTCACCCCTCCACTTT.

This clonotype occurred a few times. The chain is built from TRBV6-1 and TRBJ2-5; D is possibly TRBD1 or TRBD2 (5 bases each). This CDR3 has 14 residues. V was trimmed by 1 base and J by 3 bases, leaving 9 bases between them. The V gene's germline CDR1 is MNHNS and CDR2 SASEGT. CDR3 bases: TGTGCCAGCAGTGAAGATGGGACCGAAGAGACCCAGTACTTC. Its protein is CASSEDGTEETQYF.

The chain has TRBV9 and TRBJ2-7; D perhaps matches TRBD2 (5 bases). Trimming shortened V by 0 bases and J by 0 bases, and 10 bases separated the two germline ends. The CDR3 consists of 15 residues. CDR1 SGDLS and CDR2 YYNGEE come from the germline V gene. This CDR3 is CASSVGTHSSYEQYF. CDR3 DNA: TGTGCCAGCAGCGTAGGGACTCACAGCTCCTACGAGCAGTACTTC. Complete variable domain (other parts from reference TRBV9 and TRBJ2-7): DSGVTQTPKHLITATGQRVTLRCSPRSGDLSVYWYQQSLDQGLQFLIQYYNGEERAKGNILERFSAQQFPDLHSELNLSSLELGDSALYFCASSVGTHSSYEQYFGPGTRLTVT.

This clonotype was seen a single time. The chain joins TRBV7-3 to TRBJ2-3; 7 nucleotides align to TRBD2. Trimming took 4 bases from V and 0 from J; bases not matched to a gene: 1. Germline CDR1 is SGHTA and CDR2 is FQGTGA. This CDR3 contains 14 residues. CDR3 amino acids: CASSWGGSTDTQYF. DNA for the CDR3: TGTGCCAGCAGCTGGGGGGGTAGCACAGATACGCAGTATTTT.

The chain is built from TRBV9 and TRBJ2-2; 10 positions match TRBD2. CDR1 is SGDLS, CDR2 YYNGEE, per germline. J gave up 4 bases and V 3 bases, and 9 bases lay outside the gene matches. The CDR3 loop spans 17 amino acids. The CDR3 loop reads CASSASSSGSITGELFF. CDR3 in DNA: TGTGCCAGCAGCGCCTCATCTAGCGGGAGCATCACCGGGGAGCTGTTTTTT.

The J gene is TRBJ2-1, the V gene TRBV27; 11 bases are a match to TRBD2. The CDR3 loop spans 13 amino acids. Trimming took 7 bases from V and 10 from J; bases not matched to a gene: 6. From germline, CDR1 is MNHEY and CDR2 SMNVEV (reference sequence). The CDR3 here is CASTLLAGDEQFF. CDR3 coding DNA: TGTGCCAGCACCTTACTAGCGGGAGACGAGCAGTTCTTC.

This chain links TRBV5-1 with TRBJ2-5; D may be TRBD2 (6 bases). From germline, CDR1 is SGHRS and CDR2 YFSETQ. V lost 6 bases, J lost 5 bases, and 17 bases lay in between. CDR3 length: 14 amino acids. CDR3 residues: CASTSGTSRETQYF. The CDR3, as DNA: TGCGCCAGCACCTCTGGGACTTCGCGGGAGACCCAGTACTTC. Using reference TRBV5-1 and TRBJ2-5 for the parts outside the CDR3, the full variable domain is KAGVTQTPRYLIKTRGQQVTLSCSPISGHRSVSWYQQTPGQGLQFLFEYFSETQRNKGNFPGRFSGRQFSNSRSEMNVSTLELGDSALYLCASTSGTSRETQYFGPGTRLLVL.

V usage is TRBV4-1 and J usage is TRBJ2-7, with 9 bases that match TRBD2. Germline trimming cut 4 bases from V and 2 bases from J; bases unmatched to any gene: 6. The length of the CDR3 is 15 residues. The germline gives CDR1 MGHRA, CDR2 YSYEKL. CDR3 sequence (DNA): TGCGCCAGCAGCCGGCTAGCGGGGCTGCCCTACGAGCAGTACTTC. Translation: CASSRLAGLPYEQYF.

V and J are TRBV28 and TRBJ2-7; the D gene could be TRBD1 or TRBD2 (5 bases each). CDR3 size: 16 residues. From germline, CDR1 is MDHEN and CDR2 SYDVKM. V lost 4 bases and J lost 4, with 20 bases in between. CDR3 coding DNA: TGTGCCAGCAGTTCACCCGGGACCCTTTTTACGTACGAGCAGTACTTC. This codes for CASSSPGTLFTYEQYF.

This chain joins TRBV19 and TRBJ2-2; perhaps TRBD2 as D (6 bases). The CDR3 runs to 12 residues. The germline V and J ends were trimmed by 8 bases and 14 bases, with 18 bases remaining between them. Germline V lookup: CDR1 LNHDA, CDR2 SQIVND (reference sequence). The CDR3 DNA reads as TGTGCCAGTTGGGGGAGCGCGGGGCTTCTGTTTTTT. The encoded protein is CASWGSAGLLFF.

This chain links TRBV28 with TRBJ1-2; D perhaps matches TRBD1 (5 bases). Trimming removed 6 bases at V and 4 bases at J, with 18 bases between. The CDR3 sequence is 15 residues long. Germline values: CDR1 MDHEN, CDR2 SYDVKM. In DNA, the CDR3 is TGTGCCAGCAGCTCCCCGGGACGTTCCCTCTATGGCTACACCTTC. It translates to CASSSPGRSLYGYTF.

This chain uses TRBV6-4 with TRBJ2-1; possibly TRBD2 for D (6 bases). The CDR3 loop spans 16 amino acids. The germline V and J ends were trimmed by 2 bases and 1 base, with 12 bases remaining between them. Looked up from germline, CDR1 is MRHNA and CDR2 is SNTAGT. This chain's CDR3 is CASSDSSGTSYNEQFF. DNA of the CDR3: TGTGCCAGCAGTGACAGTTCCGGGACTTCCTACAATGAGCAGTTCTTC.

In this sample, this clonotype turned up once. The chain combines TRBV3-1 with TRBJ1-1; 7 bases align to TRBD1. V lost 1 base to trimming and J lost 11 bases; unmatched junction nucleotides: 7. Germline CDR1 reads LGHDT; CDR2 reads YNNKEL (reference sequence). This CDR3 region has 13 residues. CDR3 in amino acids: CASSQGQTGIAFF. CDR3 nucleotide sequence: TGTGCCAGCAGCCAAGGCCAGACAGGGATTGCTTTCTTT.

The gene calls are TRBV10-2 and TRBJ2-3, with TRBD2 matching 7 bases. The CDR3 is 16 residues long. V lost 3 bases and J lost 0; bases outside the gene matches: 6. CDR1 WSHSY and CDR2 SAAADI come from the germline V gene. CDR3 DNA: TGCGCCAGCAGTGACCTACTAGCGTACAGCACAGATACGCAGTATTTT. Translating gives CASSDLLAYSTDTQYF.

V and J are TRBV27 and TRBJ2-4; TRBD1 matches at 11 bases. CDR3 length: 15 residues. Germline V gene data show CDR1 as MNHEY and CDR2 as SMNVEV (reference sequence). The V and J ends lost 2 bases and 15 bases, in that order; junction bases with no gene match: 12. In nucleotides, the CDR3 is TGTGCCAGCAGTTTACACGGGACAGGGGGAAGAGGGTGGTACTTC. The encoded protein is CASSLHGTGGRGWYF.

The V gene is TRBV29-1, the J gene TRBJ2-2, with TRBD2 matching over 14 bases. CDR1 and CDR2 (germline): SQVTM, ANQGSEA. V was pared by 5 bases and J by 2 bases, with 7 bases of the junction left unmatched. The CDR3 is 17 residues long. The CDR3 DNA reads TGCAGCGTTCTGAGGGGGACTAGCGGGGGAAACACCGGGGAGCTGTTTTTT. Translation: CSVLRGTSGGNTGELFF.

The V gene is TRBV28, the J gene TRBJ1-1; D call uncertain. Trimming pared 6 bases from V and 8 bases from J, leaving 13 bases between. CDR1 is MDHEN and CDR2 is SYDVKM in the germline V gene. The CDR3 runs 12 residues. CDR3 DNA: TGTGCCAGCAGGATACCGGGCTTAGAAGCTTTCTTT. Its translation is CASRIPGLEAFF.

The CDR3 region is CASSPEGSLGNTIYF. DNA of the CDR3: TGTGCCAGCAGCCCGGAAGGAAGTTTGGGAAACACCATATATTTT. The rearrangement links TRBV9 to TRBJ1-3; D not certain. Germline V CDR1 and CDR2: SGDLS, YYNGEE. This CDR3 contains 15 residues. V was clipped by 4 bases and J by 4 bases, with 15 bases between them.

V is TRBV7-9 and J is TRBJ2-2; D gene unclear. This CDR3 is 13 amino acids long. Trimming cost V 5 bases and J 7 bases, with 11 bases left between them. Germline loops: CDR1 SEHNR, CDR2 FQNEAQ (reference sequence). CDR3 DNA: TGTGCCAGCAGCAGCAACCCGAGCGGGGAGCTGTTTTTT. It is translated as CASSSNPSGELFF.